These 16 T cell receptor beta chains came from one sample sequenced in a study of cytomegalovirus exposure and HLA in healthy donors. It was with 60 Vbeta and 13 Jbeta primers that the PCR ran. TCRdb's copy holds only in-frame clones and misses some; the assay was immunoSEQ multiplex PCR. Among approximately 200,000 clones listed, almost 85% were seen once. The source material was PBMCs. The receptors were sampled from a boy aged 10-17 years in good health and CMV-seronegative.

This clone was counted a few times. This rearrangement joins TRBV6-1 to TRBJ1-6, with D unclear. CDR1 and CDR2 from the germline V gene are MNHNS and SASEGT. Trimming took 2 bases from V and 8 from J, leaving 10 bases between them. This CDR3 has 14 residues. For the CDR3, the DNA is TGTGCCAGCAGTGAACTGGGCCCTCATTCACCCCTCCACTTT. It yields the protein CASSELGPHSPLHF.

V gene TRBV9 combines with J gene TRBJ2-6; D is possibly TRBD2 (6 bases). Germline-derived CDR1 and CDR2 are SGDLS and YYNGEE. This CDR3 is built from 16 residues. Trimming left V 6 bases short and J 8 bases short, with 21 bases between. The CDR3 DNA sequence: TGTGCCAGCACCGATCGGGGGAACGCTCGTCCCAACGTCCTGACTTTC. Translating it yields CASTDRGNARPNVLTF.

The chain is built from TRBV11-2 and TRBJ1-1; TRBD1 is a possible D gene (5 bases). This CDR3 is built from 13 residues. V gave up 5 bases and J gave up 1 base, with 8 bases separating them. Germline CDR1 reads SGHAT; CDR2 reads FQNNGV. CDR3 nucleotides: TGTGCCAGCAGCGCCGACAGGAACACTGAAGCTTTCTTT. Residues: CASSADRNTEAFF.

The chain couples TRBV2 to TRBJ1-5; D is ambiguous. Trimming removed 1 base from V and 1 base from J, with 8 bases in between. The CDR3 contains 15 residues. CDR1 and CDR2 from the germline V gene are SNHLY and FYNNEI. The CDR3 spells CASSEGGWSNQPQHF. The CDR3 DNA follows: TGTGCCAGCAGTGAAGGCGGCTGGAGCAATCAGCCCCAGCATTTT.

This chain uses TRBV5-8 with TRBJ1-5; TRBD1 matches 9 bases. This CDR3 is 14 amino acids long. Germline V lookup: CDR1 SGHTS, CDR2 YDEGEE. Trimming at V came to 0 bases and at J to 7 bases, leaving 2 bases not matched to a gene. Written as DNA, the CDR3 is TGTGCCAGCAGCTTGGAGGGACAGGGCCAGCCCCAGCATTTT. Translation gives CASSLEGQGQPQHF.

V is TRBV30 and J is TRBJ2-1, with TRBD1 matching 7 bases. The V gene end was trimmed by 5 bases and the J gene end by 3 bases; junction bases not matched to a gene: 4. This CDR3 has 13 amino acids. Germline loops: CDR1 GTSNPN, CDR2 SVGIG (reference sequence). The CDR3: CAWGGQVYNEQFF. CDR3 DNA: TGTGCCTGGGGAGGACAGGTCTACAATGAGCAGTTCTTC. The entire variable domain, with the rest obtained from reference TRBV30 and TRBJ2-1, is as follows: SQTIHQWPATLVQPVGSPLSLECTVEGTSNPNLYWYRQAAGRGLQLLFYSVGIGQISSEVPQNLSASRPQDRQFILSSKKLLLSDSGFYLCAWGGQVYNEQFFGPGTRLTVL.

The genes are TRBV7-9 and TRBJ1-1, with D perhaps TRBD1 (5 bases). The CDR3 runs 15 residues. CDR1 and CDR2 from the germline V gene are SEHNR and FQNEAQ (reference sequence). Trimming removed 4 bases from V and 0 bases from J, with 12 bases in between. The chain's CDR3 is CASSSGLNMNTEAFF. CDR3 nucleotide sequence: TGTGCCAGCAGCTCGGGACTGAACATGAACACTGAAGCTTTCTTT.

The chain recombines TRBV10-3 with TRBJ1-2, with 8 bases that match TRBD1. CDR3 length: 15 residues. Trimming at V came to 6 bases and at J to 7 bases, leaving 13 bases not matched to a gene. Germline V CDR1 and CDR2: ENHRY, SYGVKD. The CDR3 DNA follows: TGTGCCATCAGATCAGGGGGCGAGGTGTCGAGTGGCTACACCTTC. Its translation: CAIRSGGEVSSGYTF.

J is TRBJ2-7 and V is TRBV13, with 12 bases fitting TRBD2. This CDR3 spans 16 amino acids. V trimming: 4 bases; J trimming: 4 bases; junction bases outside the gene matches: 8. Germline V gene lookup returns CDR1 PRHDT and CDR2 FYEKMQ (reference sequence). CDR3 sequence reads: CASSSSRLAGVYEQYF. CDR3 sequence (DNA): TGTGCCAGCAGCTCCTCCCGACTAGCGGGAGTTTACGAGCAGTACTTC.

The gene calls are TRBV6-1 and TRBJ2-6; 11 bases align to TRBD1. Per the germline V gene, CDR1 is MNHNS and CDR2 is SASEGT. CDR3 length: 19 amino acids. J gave up 0 bases and V 4 bases, and 8 bases lay outside the gene matches. Here the CDR3 DNA reads TGTGCCAGCAGTGTTAGGACAGGGGGCGTGGGCTCTGGGGCCAACGTCCTGACTTTC. Translating it yields CASSVRTGGVGSGANVLTF.

V and J are TRBV9 and TRBJ1-6; D ambiguous. This CDR3 region has 14 residues. Trimming left V 0 bases short and J 10 bases short, with 11 bases between. The germline V gene encodes CDR1 SGDLS and CDR2 YYNGEE. The CDR3 loop reads CASSVGGKASPLHF. CDR3 in DNA: TGTGCCAGCAGCGTAGGCGGAAAGGCGTCACCCCTCCACTTT.

V gene TRBV30 combines with J gene TRBJ2-3; 7 bases are a match to TRBD1. V shed 0 bases, J shed 4 bases, and the junction held 10 bases outside the gene matches. Germline V lookup: CDR1 GTSNPN, CDR2 SVGIG (reference sequence). The length of the CDR3 is 16 residues. This CDR3 reads CAWSVLGNRGPDTQYF. CDR3 nucleotides: TGTGCCTGGAGTGTACTAGGAAACAGGGGTCCAGATACGCAGTATTTT.

The gene calls are TRBV27 and TRBJ2-1, with D possibly TRBD2 on 5 matching bases. V dropped 6 bases and J dropped 10 bases, with 13 bases sitting between them. The CDR3 extends over 12 amino acids. Germline V gene data show CDR1 as MNHEY and CDR2 as SMNVEV (reference sequence). CDR3 in DNA: TGTGCCAGCAGAACTCTAGCTCGCGAGCAGTTCTTC. This gives the protein CASRTLAREQFF.

The chain recombines TRBV5-1 with TRBJ2-7; 7 nucleotides agree with TRBD1. The CDR3 totals 12 residues. The ends lost 2 bases at V and 8 bases at J; junction bases unmatched: 4. Germline-derived CDR1 and CDR2 are SGHRS and YFSETQ. CDR3: CASSFTTGKQYF. The CDR3, as DNA: TGCGCCAGCAGCTTTACGACAGGGAAGCAGTACTTC. Together with reference TRBV5-1 and TRBJ2-7, the CDR3 gives the full variable domain: KAGVTQTPRYLIKTRGQQVTLSCSPISGHRSVSWYQQTPGQGLQFLFEYFSETQRNKGNFPGRFSGRQFSNSRSEMNVSTLELGDSALYLCASSFTTGKQYFGPGTRLTVT.

This clone showed up just a few times. This rearrangement joins TRBV15 to TRBJ2-7; the D is unclear. From germline, CDR1 is LNHNV and CDR2 YYDKDF (reference sequence). The CDR3 totals 15 residues. V shed 1 base and J shed 0 bases, with 10 bases lying between them. CDR3 nucleotides: TGTGCCACCAGCAGAGCGGGTGGGTCCTCCTACGAGCAGTACTTC. Protein: CATSRAGGSSYEQYF.

The rearrangement links TRBV9 to TRBJ2-1; 7 bases agree with TRBD2. Germline trimming cut 4 bases from V and 6 bases from J; bases unmatched to any gene: 7. CDR3 length equals 14 residues. From germline, CDR1 is SGDLS and CDR2 YYNGEE. The CDR3 DNA is TGTGCCAGCAGCCTTGGGGACTACTCCAATGAGCAGTTCTTC. Protein: CASSLGDYSNEQFF.